This T cell receptor (beta chain) was obtained from a study of control samples from healthy donors and cancer patients (dated by TCRdb to 2020 to 2021). This clone showed up just a few times. Its antigen remains undetermined. No base-level quality is on record; no much larger clone is a single base apart. V drops 3 bases and J drops 7 bases, leaving 11 bases in between. CDR1 is given as SEHNR and CDR2 as FQNEAQ, both from the germline V gene (reference sequence). The CDR3 goes from the cysteine to the phenylalanine over 13 residues. Only the CDR3 region is kept as DNA, spanning 39 bases read in frame from base 1. Receptors were amplified or captured by the immunoSEQ multiplex PCR assay. TCRdb mirrors the immuneACCESS table, restricted to in-frame sequences. Some clones are absent from its copies; in checked studies, under half trace to an unresolved V gene, and the reason for the others is unknown. The sample includes about 60,000 clones, with roughly 90% observed a single time. The ten largest account for 1.5% to 2% of the sample.

This receptor was obtained from a middle-aged man with colorectal cancer. The rearrangement combines TRBV7-9 with TRBJ2-3; perhaps TRBD2 is the D gene, with 6 bases matching. Sequencing used PBMCs. The CDR3 protein is CASSFRTNHTQYF. The DNA reads as follows: TGTGCCAGCAGCTTTCGGACTAATCATACGCAGTATTTT.